The 5 T cell receptor beta chains reported below all come from one sample, sequenced in a study of blood T cell repertoires in COVID-19. The repertoire was sequenced with immunoSEQ multiplex PCR; TCRdb's copy has only in-frame clones and lacks some. This table holds 140,000 to 150,000 clones, 85% found once. The sample was peripheral blood. These receptors were taken from a woman between 35 and 50 years old with active or convalescent COVID-19.

This chain joins TRBV6-1 and TRBJ2-1; no firm D call. Trimming left V 3 bases short and J 0 bases short, with 12 bases between. Looked up from germline, CDR1 is MNHNS and CDR2 is SASEGT. This CDR3 is 16 amino acids long. CDR3 bases: TGTGCCAGCAGTGATAGCCTTAGGATCTCCTACAATGAGCAGTTCTTC. This encodes CASSDSLRISYNEQFF.

This clone has only one observation. The rearrangement joins TRBV25-1 to TRBJ1-2, with 9 bases identical to TRBD1. This CDR3 has 15 amino acids. Per germline, CDR1 MGHDK and CDR2 SYGVNS. Losses at the gene ends were 2 bases for V and 4 bases for J; bases not matched to a gene: 5. The CDR3 reads CASSERTGAFYGYTF. The CDR3 DNA follows: TGTGCCAGCAGTGAACGGACAGGGGCCTTCTATGGCTACACCTTC.

This clone was detected only a few times. V usage is TRBV19 and J usage is TRBJ1-5; D is ambiguous. Germline V gene lookup returns CDR1 LNHDA and CDR2 SQIVND (reference sequence). Trimming removed 3 bases at V and 3 bases at J, with 9 bases between. The CDR3 is made up of 14 amino acids. The CDR3 loop reads CASSIQAINQPQHF. CDR3 nucleotides: TGTGCCAGTAGTATCCAGGCCATCAATCAGCCCCAGCATTTT.

This clone has ten or more counts. The V call is TRBV9, the J call TRBJ2-3, with 8 bases identical to TRBD1. Germline trimming cut 4 bases from V and 3 bases from J; bases unmatched to any gene: 4. The CDR3 has 14 residues. CDR1 SGDLS and CDR2 YYNGEE come from the germline V gene. CDR3 sequence reads: CASSRGQGTDTQYF. CDR3 nucleotides: TGTGCCAGCAGCAGAGGACAGGGTACAGATACGCAGTATTTT.

This chain joins TRBV3-1 (or the pseudogene TRBV3-2) and TRBJ1-1; TRBD1 aligns across 9 bases. Germline values: CDR1 LGHDT, CDR2 YNNKEL (reference sequence). Trimming cost V 1 base and J 6 bases; bases outside gene matches: 3. This CDR3 has 14 residues. This CDR3 is CASSQGDRVAEAFF. The DNA for the CDR3 is TGTGCCAGCAGCCAAGGGGACAGGGTGGCTGAAGCTTTCTTT.